This T cell receptor (beta chain) was sequenced in a study of shared clonotypes between healthy human individuals. Study background: Each donor had three CD4 naive, three CD4 memory, two CD8 naive and one CD8 memory plate. The study, taken as a whole, reports: Rarefaction indicated that sorted-subset sequencing remained incomplete although depth was large.

Naivety among CD8 cells was defined by CD45RO negativity and positive CCR7 selection, thereby excluding terminally differentiated effector memory CD45RA+ cells. Replicate PCRs for sorted subsets used 200 ng DNA; this equaled 30,000 to 35,000 T cell genomes. Produced via immunoSEQ multiplex PCR; TCRdb's table is partial and in-frame only. Of roughly 770,000 clones in the sample, about 96% were seen once. The CDR3 length is 16 residues. V was pared by 0 bases and J by 6 bases, with 11 bases of the junction left unmatched. Germline lookup yields CDR1 ENHRY and CDR2 SYGVKD. As concerns this clone: No antigen is known for it.

The receptor was isolated from a man aged 25-45 years in good health. This chain links TRBV10-3 with TRBJ2-7, with TRBD1 matching over 7 bases. Sequencing was performed on naive CD8+ T cells sorted from blood. CDR3 nucleotide sequence: TGTGCCATCAGTGAGTCATTCGGGACAGTCGGAGGCGAGCAGTACTTC. It codes for CAISESFGTVGGEQYF.